These 28 T cell receptor beta chains came from one sample sequenced in a study of blood T cell repertoires in COVID-19. TCRdb's table, derived via immunoSEQ multiplex PCR, lists solely in-frame clones and lacks some. The sample holds 90,000 to 100,000 clones; 82% are singletons and the top ten take approximately 20%. Sequencing was performed on peripheral blood. Receptor source: a man older than 75 with acute or convalescent COVID-19.

The genes are TRBV5-1 and TRBJ1-3; 9 bases fit TRBD1. Trimming took 4 bases from V and 1 from J; bases not matched to a gene: 3. Germline V gives CDR1 SGHRS, CDR2 YFSETQ. The CDR3 contains 15 residues. The CDR3 DNA sequence: TGCGCCAGCAGCGATGGGACAGGGTCTGGAAACACCATATATTTT. Translation: CASSDGTGSGNTIYF. The full variable domain, its missing parts supplied by reference TRBV5-1 and TRBJ1-3, is KAGVTQTPRYLIKTRGQQVTLSCSPISGHRSVSWYQQTPGQGLQFLFEYFSETQRNKGNFPGRFSGRQFSNSRSEMNVSTLELGDSALYLCASSDGTGSGNTIYFGEGSWLTVV.

The rearrangement joins TRBV7-2 to TRBJ2-5; 7 positions agree with TRBD1. Germline V lookup: CDR1 SGHTA, CDR2 FQGNSA. The J segment lost 5 bases and the V segment lost 3 bases, leaving 6 bases of the junction unmatched. The CDR3 is made up of 14 amino acids. The CDR3 loop reads CASSFPGQRETQYF. CDR3 nucleotide sequence: TGTGCCAGCAGCTTCCCGGGACAGAGGGAGACCCAGTACTTC. The whole variable domain, filled in from reference TRBV7-2 and TRBJ2-5, reads GAGVSQSPSNKVTEKGKDVELRCDPISGHTALYWYRQSLGQGLEFLIYFQGNSAPDKSGLPSDRFSAERTGGSVSTLTIQRTQQEDSAVYLCASSFPGQRETQYFGPGTRLLVL.

This clone was recorded a few times. V gene TRBV7-2 combines with J gene TRBJ2-3; no reliable D call. CDR3 size: 14 residues. Trimming pared 4 bases from V and 0 bases from J, leaving 8 bases between. CDR1 SGHTA and CDR2 FQGNSA come from the germline V gene. CDR3 nucleotides: TGTGCCAGCAGCTATGGAGCTAGCACAGATACGCAGTATTTT. Translated: CASSYGASTDTQYF. The complete variable domain, with remaining parts taken from reference TRBV7-2 and TRBJ2-3, reads GAGVSQSPSNKVTEKGKDVELRCDPISGHTALYWYRQSLGQGLEFLIYFQGNSAPDKSGLPSDRFSAERTGGSVSTLTIQRTQQEDSAVYLCASSYGASTDTQYFGPGTRLTVL.

This clone was detected once. This chain links TRBV5-6 with TRBJ1-2, with D uncertain. V lost 4 bases and J lost 0, with 10 bases in between. Per germline, CDR1 SGHDT and CDR2 YYEEEE. The CDR3 spans 14 residues. The CDR3, as DNA: TGTGCCAGCAGCAGGAGGTCGGCTAACTATGGCTACACCTTC. It is translated as CASSRRSANYGYTF. Full variable domain (outside the CDR3, taken from reference TRBV5-6 and TRBJ1-2): DAGVTQSPTHLIKTRGQQVTLRCSPKSGHDTVSWYQQALGQGPQFIFQYYEEEERQRGNFPDRFSGHQFPNYSSELNVNALLLGDSALYLCASSRRSANYGYTFGSGTRLTVV.

This clone showed up just a few times. The CDR3 sequence is CASSPTRNTEAFF. The CDR3 nucleotides read TGTGCCAGCAGTCCGACAAGGAACACTGAAGCTTTCTTT. The chain couples TRBV12-3 or TRBV12-4 to TRBJ1-1; D gene uncertain. The CDR3 sequence is 13 residues long. V was trimmed by 5 bases and J by 1 base, leaving 8 bases between them.

The rearrangement uses TRBV3-1 (or the pseudogene TRBV3-2) and TRBJ2-7; TRBD2 is a possible D gene (6 bases). The CDR3 has 14 residues. V lost 3 bases to trimming and J lost 3 bases, with 12 bases between them. CDR1 LGHDT and CDR2 YNNKEL come from the germline V gene (reference sequence). As DNA, the CDR3 is TGTGCCAGCAGCCATTCTGCGGGGAACTACGAGCAGTACTTC. This translates into CASSHSAGNYEQYF.

This chain uses TRBV7-2 with TRBJ2-7; D perhaps matches TRBD2 (6 bases). Germline values: CDR1 SGHTA, CDR2 FQGNSA. The CDR3 extends over 15 amino acids. V dropped 3 bases and J dropped 3 bases, with 15 bases sitting between them. CDR3 loop: CASSFQGGENYEQYF. CDR3 in DNA: TGTGCCAGCAGCTTCCAGGGCGGGGAGAACTACGAGCAGTACTTC.

This sequence joins TRBV5-4 and TRBJ2-2, with a weak D call TRBD2 (6 bases). The CDR3 is 15 amino acids. Germline CDR1 reads SGHNT; CDR2 reads YYREEE (reference sequence). The ends were cut back, 4 bases at V and 6 bases at J, with 16 bases in the middle. The CDR3 region is CASSPAGGPSGELFF. The CDR3, as DNA: TGTGCCAGCAGCCCCGCCGGGGGTCCGTCCGGGGAGCTGTTTTTT.

The chain links TRBV6-2 or TRBV6-3 to TRBJ1-6, with 9 nucleotides matching TRBD1. The CDR3 length is 14 residues. V dropped 6 bases and J dropped 10; count of bases not matched to a gene: 7. Per germline, CDR1 MNHEY and CDR2 SVGEGT. CDR3 nucleotide sequence: TGTGCCAGCAGCCTACCCGGGACAGGGTCACCCCTCCACTTT. Translation: CASSLPGTGSPLHF.

The chain carries TRBV7-2 and TRBJ1-2; 7 positions match TRBD1. The CDR3 sequence is 13 residues long. The J segment lost 1 base and the V segment lost 5 bases, leaving 1 base of the junction unmatched. In germline, CDR1 is SGHTA, CDR2 FQGNSA. The CDR3 nucleotides read TGTGCCAGCAGCGACAGGGTTAACTATGGCTACACCTTC. Encoded protein: CASSDRVNYGYTF.

The chain uses TRBV2 and TRBJ1-5; D not certain. Trimming stripped 6 bases from V and 7 bases from J, with 19 bases between. CDR3 length equals 15 residues. CDR1 and CDR2 (germline): SNHLY, FYNNEI. CDR3 nucleotide sequence: TGTGCCAGCAGCGAAAGGGAGGGATCTAAACAGCCCCAGCATTTT. Its protein product is CASSEREGSKQPQHF.

The rearrangement links TRBV9 to TRBJ1-1; D unclear. The CDR3 length is 15 residues. V was clipped by 4 bases and J by 4 bases, with 17 bases between them. Germline-derived CDR1 and CDR2 are SGDLS and YYNGEE. The CDR3 is CASSPRPLPGTEAFF. Written as DNA, the CDR3 is TGTGCCAGCAGCCCGAGACCCTTACCAGGCACTGAAGCTTTCTTT.

This chain uses TRBV12-3 or TRBV12-4 with TRBJ2-4, with a weak D call TRBD1 (6 bases). V shed 6 bases and J shed 1 base, with 7 bases lying between them. This CDR3 is 13 amino acids long. CDR3 in amino acids: CASSQGAKNIQYF. As DNA, the CDR3 is TGTGCCAGCAGCCAGGGGGCCAAAAACATTCAGTACTTC.

This chain joins TRBV30 and TRBJ1-3, with 7 bases matching TRBD1. V was clipped by 0 bases and J by 0 bases; unmatched bases: 5. Germline V gene data show CDR1 as GTSNPN and CDR2 as SVGIG (reference sequence). CDR3 size: 16 residues. CDR3 protein: CAWSVGGQNSGNTIYF. The CDR3 DNA sequence: TGTGCCTGGAGTGTAGGGGGACAGAACTCTGGAAACACCATATATTTT.

The chain combines TRBV27 with TRBJ1-2; no reliable D call. CDR1 MNHEY and CDR2 SMNVEV come from the germline V gene (reference sequence). The V and J ends lost 2 bases and 2 bases respectively, with 9 bases between them. The CDR3 contains 14 residues. CDR3 region: CASSLRGFNYGYTF. The CDR3 DNA is TGTGCCAGCAGTTTACGGGGTTTCAACTATGGCTACACCTTC.

The V call is TRBV18, the J call TRBJ1-1; 8 nucleotides align to TRBD1. CDR3 length: 15 residues. Germline CDR1 KGHSH, CDR2 LQKENI. The ends lost 3 bases at V and 4 bases at J; junction bases unmatched: 7. The CDR3 DNA follows: TGTGCCAGCTCACCCGGACAGGGTCCGCGCACTGAAGCTTTCTTT. Its protein is CASSPGQGPRTEAFF.

V and J are TRBV14 and TRBJ2-3; no firm D call. Germline CDR1 reads SGHDN; CDR2 reads FVKESK. The ends were cut back, 3 bases at V and 6 bases at J, with 16 bases in the middle. The CDR3 consists of 15 residues. The CDR3 DNA reads as TGTGCCAGCAGCCAGATTTGGCGGCCCCCGGATACGCAGTATTTT. Translating gives CASSQIWRPPDTQYF.

The chain links TRBV19 to TRBJ2-1; D remains unclear. V lost 2 bases and J 5 bases, leaving 13 bases between the germline ends. The CDR3 contains 15 residues. Per germline, CDR1 LNHDA and CDR2 SQIVND (reference sequence). CDR3 DNA sequence: TGTGCCAGTAGTATACTCGGTGCGGATCACAATGAGCAGTTCTTC. It encodes CASSILGADHNEQFF.

The V and J genes are TRBV27 and TRBJ2-1; 9 nucleotides line up with TRBD2. Germline V gene data show CDR1 as MNHEY and CDR2 as SMNVEV (reference sequence). Trimming at V came to 0 bases and at J to 6 bases, leaving 6 bases not matched to a gene. The CDR3 has 16 residues. The CDR3 region has the DNA TGTGCCAGCAGTTTATCGCTAGCGGGAAAGACCAATGAGCAGTTCTTC. This encodes CASSLSLAGKTNEQFF.

This sequence joins TRBV11-3 and TRBJ2-1; D may be TRBD1 (6 bases). CDR3 length: 15 residues. Germline loops: CDR1 SGHNT, CDR2 YENEEA. The germline V and J ends were trimmed by 8 bases and 0 bases, with 14 bases remaining between them. CDR3 sequence reads: CASSPTGGSYNEQFF. CDR3 bases: TGTGCCAGCTCCCCGACAGGTGGCTCCTACAATGAGCAGTTCTTC.

The chain couples TRBV19 to TRBJ2-1; 7 bases fit TRBD2. CDR1 and CDR2 from the germline V gene are LNHDA and SQIVND (reference sequence). V was clipped by 6 bases and J by 5 bases; unmatched bases: 7. The CDR3 covers 14 residues. The CDR3 DNA sequence: TGTGCCAGTAGAGCACTAGCGCCACACAATGAGCAGTTCTTC. Residues: CASRALAPHNEQFF.

This chain connects TRBV5-1 to TRBJ2-5; 7 positions match TRBD1. The CDR3 is 15 amino acids. V was pared by 4 bases and J by 2 bases, with 8 bases of the junction left unmatched. Germline CDR1 and CDR2: SGHRS and YFSETQ. In DNA, the CDR3 is TGCGCCAGCAGCCCCTCCGACAGGGCACAAGAGACCCAGTACTTC. Protein product: CASSPSDRAQETQYF.

The chain employs TRBV9 and TRBJ1-6; D gene uncertain. Germline-derived CDR1 and CDR2 are SGDLS and YYNGEE. The CDR3 contains 18 residues. V gave up 3 bases and J gave up 0 bases, with 16 bases separating them. CDR3 nucleotide sequence: TGTGCCAGCAGCGCACAAACAGCCTCGAGCTCCTATAATTCACCCCTCCACTTT. Translated, it gives CASSAQTASSSYNSPLHF. Drawing the rest from reference TRBV9 and TRBJ1-6, the complete variable domain is DSGVTQTPKHLITATGQRVTLRCSPRSGDLSVYWYQQSLDQGLQFLIQYYNGEERAKGNILERFSAQQFPDLHSELNLSSLELGDSALYFCASSAQTASSSYNSPLHFGNGTRLTVT.

This rearrangement joins TRBV4-3 to TRBJ1-5, with D possibly matching TRBD1 (6 bases). Germline V CDR1 and CDR2: LGHNA, YSLEER. The CDR3 contains 15 residues. Trimming removed 0 bases at V and 6 bases at J, with 12 bases between. The CDR3 nucleotides are TGCGCCAGCAGCCAAGATGCCGGCAGGGGTCAGCCCCAGCATTTT. The encoded protein is CASSQDAGRGQPQHF.

The chain combines TRBV7-2 with TRBJ2-5; possible D gene TRBD1, 6 bases. Germline lookup yields CDR1 SGHTA and CDR2 FQGNSA. This CDR3 has 18 amino acids. Deletions cut 1 base from V and 1 base from J, with 19 bases between. The CDR3 sequence is CASSLEGVDRYPQETQYF. CDR3 nucleotide sequence: TGTGCCAGCAGCTTAGAGGGGGTGGACCGGTATCCCCAAGAGACCCAGTACTTC.

This rearrangement joins TRBV3-1 (or the pseudogene TRBV3-2) to TRBJ2-4; D remains unclear. The V gene lost 4 bases and the J gene lost 7 bases, with 8 bases spanning the gap. The CDR3 has 12 amino acids. Germline assignment: CDR1 LGHDT and CDR2 YNNKEL (reference sequence). The CDR3 bases are TGTGCCAGCAGCCCAACAGTTAACATTCAGTACTTC. Translated: CASSPTVNIQYF.

The chain combines TRBV6-2 or TRBV6-3 with TRBJ1-2; 7 bases are shared with TRBD1. The germline gives CDR1 MNHEY, CDR2 SVGEGT. Trimming at V came to 5 bases and at J to 2 bases, leaving 5 bases not matched to a gene. The CDR3 has 14 residues. DNA of the CDR3: TGTGCCAGCAGTCCCGGGACAGTGAACTATGGCTACACCTTC. Residues: CASSPGTVNYGYTF.

The chain couples TRBV10-1 to TRBJ1-4; no firm D call. The V end lost 0 bases, the J end lost 8 bases, and 10 bases lay between the germline ends. The length of the CDR3 is 14 residues. The germline V gene has CDR1 WNHNN and CDR2 SYGVQD (reference sequence). The CDR3 loop reads CASSESGRSEKLFF. In DNA, the CDR3 is TGCGCCAGCAGTGAGTCAGGAAGGAGCGAAAAACTGTTTTTT.